Reported below is one T cell receptor (beta chain). This table comes from immunoSEQ multiplex PCR, and its TCRdb copy is limited to in-frame clones, with some not included. The table lists around 61,000 clones, 90% to 95% of them singletons. V was clipped by 1 base and J by 10 bases, with 8 bases between them. Germline V gene sequence: CDR1 SQVTM, CDR2 ANQGSEA. This CDR3 has 11 amino acids. This record belongs to a study of T cell changes during pregnancy in multiple sclerosis. V and J are TRBV29-1 and TRBJ2-1; D ambiguous. Material: peripheral blood, obtained in the third trimester of pregnancy. The receptor was isolated from a female donor in good health, enrolled as a control in a pregnancy study. CDR3: CSVEVVLEQFF. The CDR3 DNA is TGCAGCGTTGAAGTGGTACTAGAGCAGTTCTTC.